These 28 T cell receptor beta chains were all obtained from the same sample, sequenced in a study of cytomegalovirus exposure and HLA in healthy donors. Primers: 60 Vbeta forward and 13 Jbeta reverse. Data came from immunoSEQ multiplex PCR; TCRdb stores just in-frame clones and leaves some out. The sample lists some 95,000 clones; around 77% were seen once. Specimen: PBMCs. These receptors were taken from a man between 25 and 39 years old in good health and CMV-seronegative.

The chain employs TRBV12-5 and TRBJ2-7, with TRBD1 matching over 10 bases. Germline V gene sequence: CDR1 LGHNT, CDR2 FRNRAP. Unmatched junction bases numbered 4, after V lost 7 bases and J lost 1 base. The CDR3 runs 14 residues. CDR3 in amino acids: CASVRQGASYEQYF. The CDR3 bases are TGTGCTAGTGTACGACAGGGGGCTTCCTACGAGCAGTACTTC.

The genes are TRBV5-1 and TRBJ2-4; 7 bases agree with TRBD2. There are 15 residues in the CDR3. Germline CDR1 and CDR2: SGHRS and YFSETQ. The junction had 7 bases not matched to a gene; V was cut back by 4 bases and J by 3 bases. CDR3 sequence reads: CASSLGLVSKNIQYF. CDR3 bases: TGCGCCAGCAGCCTAGGACTAGTGAGCAAAAACATTCAGTACTTC.

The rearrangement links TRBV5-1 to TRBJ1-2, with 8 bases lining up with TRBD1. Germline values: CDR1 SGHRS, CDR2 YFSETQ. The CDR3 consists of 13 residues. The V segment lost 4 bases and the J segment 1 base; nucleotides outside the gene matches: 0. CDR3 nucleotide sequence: TGCGCCAGCAGCGACAGGGGTAACTATGGCTACACCTTC. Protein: CASSDRGNYGYTF.

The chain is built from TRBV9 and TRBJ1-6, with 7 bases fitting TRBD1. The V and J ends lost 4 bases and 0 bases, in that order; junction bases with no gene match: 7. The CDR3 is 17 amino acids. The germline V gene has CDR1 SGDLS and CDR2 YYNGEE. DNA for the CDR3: TGTGCCAGCAGCCCAGGGACAGCAAGCTCCTATAATTCACCCCTCCACTTT. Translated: CASSPGTASSYNSPLHF.

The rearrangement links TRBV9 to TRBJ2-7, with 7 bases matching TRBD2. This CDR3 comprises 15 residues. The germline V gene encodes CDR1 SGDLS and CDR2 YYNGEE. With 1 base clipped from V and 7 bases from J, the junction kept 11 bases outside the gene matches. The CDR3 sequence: CASSVSGGGPREQYF. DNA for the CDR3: TGTGCCAGCAGCGTAAGCGGCGGGGGACCGAGAGAGCAGTACTTC.

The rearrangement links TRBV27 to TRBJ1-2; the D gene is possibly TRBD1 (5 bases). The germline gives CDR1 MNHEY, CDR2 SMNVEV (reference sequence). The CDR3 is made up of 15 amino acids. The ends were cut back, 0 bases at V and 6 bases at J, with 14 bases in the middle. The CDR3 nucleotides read TGTGCCAGCAGTTTATCCCCAGGGAGGCTCGATGGCTACACCTTC. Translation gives CASSLSPGRLDGYTF.

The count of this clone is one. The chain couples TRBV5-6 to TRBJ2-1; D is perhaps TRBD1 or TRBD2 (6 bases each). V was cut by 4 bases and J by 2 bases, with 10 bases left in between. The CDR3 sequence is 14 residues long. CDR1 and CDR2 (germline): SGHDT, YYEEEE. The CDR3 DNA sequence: TGTGCCAGCAGCGTGGGGGGCACCTACAATGAGCAGTTCTTC. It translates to CASSVGGTYNEQFF.

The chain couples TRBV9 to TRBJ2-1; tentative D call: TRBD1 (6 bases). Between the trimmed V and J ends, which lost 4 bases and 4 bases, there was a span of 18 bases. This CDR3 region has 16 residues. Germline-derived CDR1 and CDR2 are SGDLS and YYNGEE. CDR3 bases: TGTGCCAGCAGCCCTGGGACACCTCGTGATTACAATGAGCAGTTCTTC. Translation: CASSPGTPRDYNEQFF. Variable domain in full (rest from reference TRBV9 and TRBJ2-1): DSGVTQTPKHLITATGQRVTLRCSPRSGDLSVYWYQQSLDQGLQFLIQYYNGEERAKGNILERFSAQQFPDLHSELNLSSLELGDSALYFCASSPGTPRDYNEQFFGPGTRLTVL.

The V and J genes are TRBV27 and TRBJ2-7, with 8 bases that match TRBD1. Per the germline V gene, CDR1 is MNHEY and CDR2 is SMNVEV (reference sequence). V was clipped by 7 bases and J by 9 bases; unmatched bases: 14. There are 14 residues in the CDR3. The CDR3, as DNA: TGTGCCAGCAAGGGACAGGATAAACTACGCGGGCAGTACTTC. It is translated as CASKGQDKLRGQYF.

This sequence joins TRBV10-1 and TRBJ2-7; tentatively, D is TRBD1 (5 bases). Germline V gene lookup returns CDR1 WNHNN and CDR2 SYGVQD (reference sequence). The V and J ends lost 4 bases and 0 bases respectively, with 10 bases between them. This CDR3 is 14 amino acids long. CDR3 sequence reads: CASSGQYNSYEQYF. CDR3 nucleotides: TGCGCCAGCAGTGGACAGTATAACTCCTACGAGCAGTACTTC.

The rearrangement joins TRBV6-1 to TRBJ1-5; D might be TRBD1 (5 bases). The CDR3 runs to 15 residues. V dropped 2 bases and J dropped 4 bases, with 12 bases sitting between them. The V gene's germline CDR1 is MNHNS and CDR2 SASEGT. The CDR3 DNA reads TGTGCCAGCAGTGAACGGGGACTGATTAATCAGCCCCAGCATTTT. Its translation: CASSERGLINQPQHF.

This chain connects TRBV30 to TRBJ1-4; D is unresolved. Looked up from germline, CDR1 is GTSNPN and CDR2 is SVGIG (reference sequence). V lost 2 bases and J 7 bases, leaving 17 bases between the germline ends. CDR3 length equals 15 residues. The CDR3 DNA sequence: TGTGCCTGGAGTCCCAAAGGCTGGGCCTCTGAAAAACTGTTTTTT. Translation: CAWSPKGWASEKLFF.

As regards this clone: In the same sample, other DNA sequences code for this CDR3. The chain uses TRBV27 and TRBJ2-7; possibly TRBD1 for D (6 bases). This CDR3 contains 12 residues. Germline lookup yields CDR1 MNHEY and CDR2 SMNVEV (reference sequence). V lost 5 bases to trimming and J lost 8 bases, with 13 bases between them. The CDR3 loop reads CASSPLQGKQYF. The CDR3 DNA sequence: TGTGCCAGCAGTCCACTACAGGGAAAGCAGTACTTC.

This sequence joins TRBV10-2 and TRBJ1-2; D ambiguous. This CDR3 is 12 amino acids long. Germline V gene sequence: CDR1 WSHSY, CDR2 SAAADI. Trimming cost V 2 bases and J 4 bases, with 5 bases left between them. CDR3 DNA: TGCGCCAGCAGTGAGGGCAGCTATGGCTACACCTTC. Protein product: CASSEGSYGYTF.

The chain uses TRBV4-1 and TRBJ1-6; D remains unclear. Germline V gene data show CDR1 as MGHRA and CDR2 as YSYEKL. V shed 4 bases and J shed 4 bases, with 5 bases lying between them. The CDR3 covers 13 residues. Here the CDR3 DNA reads TGCGCCAGCAGCCGGCCGTATAATTCACCCCTCCACTTT. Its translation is CASSRPYNSPLHF.

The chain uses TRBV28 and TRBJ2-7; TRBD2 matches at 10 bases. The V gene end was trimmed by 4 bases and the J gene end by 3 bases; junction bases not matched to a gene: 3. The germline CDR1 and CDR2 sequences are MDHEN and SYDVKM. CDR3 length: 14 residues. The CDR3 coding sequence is TGTGCCAGCAGTTGGAGGACTAGCGGCTACGAGCAGTACTTC. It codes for CASSWRTSGYEQYF.

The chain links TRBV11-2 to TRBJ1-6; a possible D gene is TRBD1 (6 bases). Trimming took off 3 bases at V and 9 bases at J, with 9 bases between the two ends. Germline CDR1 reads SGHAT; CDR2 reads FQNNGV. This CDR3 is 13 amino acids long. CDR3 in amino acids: CASSLGHTSPLHF. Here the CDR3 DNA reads TGTGCCAGCAGCTTGGGACACACTTCACCCCTCCACTTT.

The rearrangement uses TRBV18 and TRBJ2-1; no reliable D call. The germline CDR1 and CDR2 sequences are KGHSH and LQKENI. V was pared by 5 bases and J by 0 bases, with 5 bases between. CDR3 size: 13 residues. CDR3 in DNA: TGTGCCAGCTCAGCCAGCTCCTACAATGAGCAGTTCTTC. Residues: CASSASSYNEQFF. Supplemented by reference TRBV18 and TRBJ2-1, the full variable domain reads NAGVMQNPRHLVRRRGQEARLRCSPMKGHSHVYWYRQLPEEGLKFMVYLQKENIIDESGMPKERFSAEFPKEGPSILRIQQVVRGDSAAYFCASSASSYNEQFFGPGTRLTVL.

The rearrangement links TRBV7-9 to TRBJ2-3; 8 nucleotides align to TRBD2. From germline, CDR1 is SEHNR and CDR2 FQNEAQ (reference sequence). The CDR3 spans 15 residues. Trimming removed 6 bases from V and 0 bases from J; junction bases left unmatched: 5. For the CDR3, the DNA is TGTGCCAGCAGACGGGAGCGGGGGAGCACAGATACGCAGTATTTT. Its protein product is CASRRERGSTDTQYF.

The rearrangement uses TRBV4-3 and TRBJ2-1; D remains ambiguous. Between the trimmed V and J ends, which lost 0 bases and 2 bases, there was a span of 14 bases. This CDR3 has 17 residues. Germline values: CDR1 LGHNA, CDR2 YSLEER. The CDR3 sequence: CASSQDTPLSTYNEQFF. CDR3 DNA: TGCGCCAGCAGCCAAGATACGCCCCTATCGACCTACAATGAGCAGTTCTTC.

DNA for the CDR3: TGTGCCAGCAGTTACGGCCCCTCCTACGAGCAGTACTTC. It codes for CASSYGPSYEQYF. The V call is TRBV6-5, the J call TRBJ2-7; D remains unclear. The CDR3 spans 13 residues. The V end lost 2 bases, the J end lost 0 bases, and 5 bases lay between the germline ends. From germline, CDR1 is MNHEY and CDR2 SVGAGI.

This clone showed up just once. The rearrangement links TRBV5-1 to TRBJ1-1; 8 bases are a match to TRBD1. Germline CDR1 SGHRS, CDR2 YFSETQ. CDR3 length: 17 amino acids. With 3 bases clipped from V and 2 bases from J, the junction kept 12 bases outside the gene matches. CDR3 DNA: TGCGCCAGCAGCTCCAGACAGGGGTCAGTCTCTAACACTGAAGCTTTCTTT. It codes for CASSSRQGSVSNTEAFF.

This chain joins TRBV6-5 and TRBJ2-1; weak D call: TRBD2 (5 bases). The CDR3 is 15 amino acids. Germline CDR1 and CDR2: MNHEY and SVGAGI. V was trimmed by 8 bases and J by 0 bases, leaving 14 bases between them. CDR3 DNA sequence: TGTGCCAGCGGACCTTATCGGGGCTCCTACAATGAGCAGTTCTTC. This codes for CASGPYRGSYNEQFF.

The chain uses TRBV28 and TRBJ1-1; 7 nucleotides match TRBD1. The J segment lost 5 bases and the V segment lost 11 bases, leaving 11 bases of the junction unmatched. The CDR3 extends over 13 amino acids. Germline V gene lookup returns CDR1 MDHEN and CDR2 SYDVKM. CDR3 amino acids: CAGKQTGRTEAFF. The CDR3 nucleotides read TGTGCCGGCAAACAGACAGGGCGGACTGAAGCTTTCTTT.

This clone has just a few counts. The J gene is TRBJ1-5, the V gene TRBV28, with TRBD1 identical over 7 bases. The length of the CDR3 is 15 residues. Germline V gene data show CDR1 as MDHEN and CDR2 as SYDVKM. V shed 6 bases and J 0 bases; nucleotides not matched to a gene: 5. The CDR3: CASRLQGNSNQPQHF. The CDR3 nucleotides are TGTGCCAGCAGATTACAGGGGAATAGCAATCAGCCCCAGCATTTT.

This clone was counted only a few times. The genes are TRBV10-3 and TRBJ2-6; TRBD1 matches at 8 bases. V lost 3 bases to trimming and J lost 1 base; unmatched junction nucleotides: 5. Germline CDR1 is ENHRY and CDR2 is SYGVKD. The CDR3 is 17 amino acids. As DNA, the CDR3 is TGTGCCATCAGTGATCCGGGACAGGTTTCTGGGGCCAACGTCCTGACTTTC. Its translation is CAISDPGQVSGANVLTF.

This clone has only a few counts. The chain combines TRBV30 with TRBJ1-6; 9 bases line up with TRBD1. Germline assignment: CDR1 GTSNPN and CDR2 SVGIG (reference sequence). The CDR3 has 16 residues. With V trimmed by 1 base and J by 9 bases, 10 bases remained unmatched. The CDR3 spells CAWSDTGTGWGSPLHF. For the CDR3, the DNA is TGTGCCTGGAGTGATACCGGGACAGGGTGGGGTTCACCCCTCCACTTT.

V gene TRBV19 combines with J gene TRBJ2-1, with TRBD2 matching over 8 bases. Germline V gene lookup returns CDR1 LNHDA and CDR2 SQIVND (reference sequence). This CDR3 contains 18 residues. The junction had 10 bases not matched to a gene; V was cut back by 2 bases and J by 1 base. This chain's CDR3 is CASSIRSQGLESYNEQFF. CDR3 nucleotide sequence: TGTGCCAGTAGTATACGGAGTCAGGGACTAGAGTCCTACAATGAGCAGTTCTTC.